This TCR beta chain was observed in a study of T cells in tumors after PD-1 blockade. At the level of the study: Mean per blood sample: some 100,000 templates (about 24,000-270,000), some 40,000 unique clonotypes.

Tumor or blood genomic DNA was sequenced, with inputs of about 600 ng to 6,004 ng. Measured with immunoSEQ multiplex PCR; TCRdb has only the in-frame clones, and not every one. The sample includes fewer than 50,000 clones, about 85% of them seen just once. This clone appeared a single time. Antigen specificity is unknown. Looked up from germline, CDR1 is WSHSY and CDR2 is SAAADI. V was trimmed by 6 bases and J by 7 bases, leaving 18 bases between them. The CDR3 has 15 amino acids. Study conclusions and caveats: Some novel exhausted tumor clones appeared in pre-treatment blood, suggesting peripheral recruitment.

The chain carries TRBV10-2 and TRBJ2-2, with D possibly TRBD1 on 5 matching bases. The TCR was taken from a human donor with basal cell carcinoma. Sequenced material: PBMCs, taken before anti-PD-1 treatment. Here the CDR3 reads CASSFNAPGFGELFF. In DNA form, the CDR3 reads TGCGCCAGCAGCTTTAACGCTCCAGGGTTCGGGGAGCTGTTTTTT.